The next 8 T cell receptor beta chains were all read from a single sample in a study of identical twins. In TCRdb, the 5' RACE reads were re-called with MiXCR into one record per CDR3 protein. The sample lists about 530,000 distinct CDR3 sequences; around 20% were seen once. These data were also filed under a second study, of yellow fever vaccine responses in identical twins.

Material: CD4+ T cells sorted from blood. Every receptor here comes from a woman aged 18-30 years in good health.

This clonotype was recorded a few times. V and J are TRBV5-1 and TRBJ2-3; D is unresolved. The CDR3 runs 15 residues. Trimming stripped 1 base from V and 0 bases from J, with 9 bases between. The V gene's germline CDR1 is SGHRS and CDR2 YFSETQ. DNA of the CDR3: TGCGCCAGCAGCTTGCGGGCGGATAGCACAGATACGCAGTATTTT. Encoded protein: CASSLRADSTDTQYF.

This CDR3 is CASSQAGTRGSPLHF. In DNA form, the CDR3 reads TGTGCCAGCAGCCAAGCTGGGACCAGGGGTTCACCCCTCCACTTT. V and J are TRBV3-1 and TRBJ1-6; tentative D call: TRBD1 (6 bases). Trimming shortened V by 1 base and J by 9 bases, and 13 bases separated the two germline ends. The CDR3 runs to 15 residues. Per the germline V gene, CDR1 is LGHDT and CDR2 is YNNKEL (reference sequence).

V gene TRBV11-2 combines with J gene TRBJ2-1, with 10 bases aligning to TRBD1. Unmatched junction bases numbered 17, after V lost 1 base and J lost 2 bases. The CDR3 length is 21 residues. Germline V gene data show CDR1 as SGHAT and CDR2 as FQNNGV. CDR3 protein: CASSLVRGGQGPLGPYNEQFF. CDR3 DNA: TGTGCCAGCAGCTTAGTCCGGGGGGGACAGGGGCCCCTTGGGCCCTACAATGAGCAGTTCTTC.

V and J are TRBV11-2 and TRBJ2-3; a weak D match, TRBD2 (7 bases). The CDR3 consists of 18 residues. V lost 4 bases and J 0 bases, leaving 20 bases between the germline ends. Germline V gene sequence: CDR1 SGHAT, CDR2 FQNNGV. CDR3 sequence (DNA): TGTGCCAGCAGCTCTGCCTTTTGGGCGGGGGCTAGCACAGATACGCAGTATTTT. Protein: CASSSAFWAGASTDTQYF.

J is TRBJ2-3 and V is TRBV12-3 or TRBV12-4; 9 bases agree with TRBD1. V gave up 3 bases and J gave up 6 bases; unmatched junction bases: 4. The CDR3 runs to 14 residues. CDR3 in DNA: TGTGCCAGCAGTTTGGGACAGGGATGGGATACGCAGTATTTT. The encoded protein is CASSLGQGWDTQYF.

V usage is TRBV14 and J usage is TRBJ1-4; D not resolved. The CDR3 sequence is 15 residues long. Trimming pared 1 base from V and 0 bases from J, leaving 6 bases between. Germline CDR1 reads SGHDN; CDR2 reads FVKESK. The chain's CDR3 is CASSQVFATNEKLFF. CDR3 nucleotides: TGTGCCAGCAGCCAAGTCTTTGCAACTAATGAAAAACTGTTTTTT.

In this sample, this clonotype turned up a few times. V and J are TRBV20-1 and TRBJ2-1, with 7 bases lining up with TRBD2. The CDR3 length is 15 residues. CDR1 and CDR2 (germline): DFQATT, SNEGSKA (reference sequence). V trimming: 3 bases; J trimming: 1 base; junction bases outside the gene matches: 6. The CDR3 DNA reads TGCAGTGCTAGCAGGAGCGGGGTGTCCTACAATGAGCAGTTCTTC. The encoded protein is CSASRSGVSYNEQFF.

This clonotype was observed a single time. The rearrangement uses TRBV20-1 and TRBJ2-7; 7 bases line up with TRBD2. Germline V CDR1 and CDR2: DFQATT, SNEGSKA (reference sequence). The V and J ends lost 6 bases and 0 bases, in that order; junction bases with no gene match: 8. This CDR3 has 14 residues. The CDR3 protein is CSAGGTFYSYEQYV. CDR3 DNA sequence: TGCAGTGCGGGAGGGACCTTTTACTCCTACGAGCAGTACGTC.